The clone carrying this TCR beta chain has only one observation. Measured with immunoSEQ multiplex PCR; TCRdb has only the in-frame clones, and not every one. This table has 90,000 to 120,000 clones, about nine tenths appearing once. This entry comes from a study of T cell changes during pregnancy in multiple sclerosis. Germline V gene data show CDR1 as GTSNPN and CDR2 as SVGIG (reference sequence). The CDR3 spans 14 residues. The V segment lost 5 bases and the J segment 4 bases; nucleotides outside the gene matches: 10. This clonotype was obtained from a female donor in good health, enrolled as a control in a pregnancy study. The chain uses TRBV30 and TRBJ2-7, with 8 bases identical to TRBD1. Sequencing was performed on peripheral blood, taken in the third trimester of pregnancy. CDR3 protein: CAWAGTGTLYEQYF. CDR3 DNA: TGTGCCTGGGCCGGGACAGGCACCCTTTACGAGCAGTACTTC.